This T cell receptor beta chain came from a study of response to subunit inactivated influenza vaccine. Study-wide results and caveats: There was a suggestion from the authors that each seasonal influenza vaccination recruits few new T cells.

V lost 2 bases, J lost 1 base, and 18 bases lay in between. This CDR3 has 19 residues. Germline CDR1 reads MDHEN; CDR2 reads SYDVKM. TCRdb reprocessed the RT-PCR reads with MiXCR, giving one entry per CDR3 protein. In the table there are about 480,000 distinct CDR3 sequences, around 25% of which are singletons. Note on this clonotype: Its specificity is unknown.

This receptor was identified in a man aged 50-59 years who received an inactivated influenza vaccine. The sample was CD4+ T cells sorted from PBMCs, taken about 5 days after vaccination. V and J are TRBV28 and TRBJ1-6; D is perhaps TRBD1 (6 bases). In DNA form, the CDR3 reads TGTGCCAGCAGTTTACTAGACAGGTCGCTAAGTTCCTATAATTCACCCCTCCACTTT. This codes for CASSLLDRSLSSYNSPLHF.